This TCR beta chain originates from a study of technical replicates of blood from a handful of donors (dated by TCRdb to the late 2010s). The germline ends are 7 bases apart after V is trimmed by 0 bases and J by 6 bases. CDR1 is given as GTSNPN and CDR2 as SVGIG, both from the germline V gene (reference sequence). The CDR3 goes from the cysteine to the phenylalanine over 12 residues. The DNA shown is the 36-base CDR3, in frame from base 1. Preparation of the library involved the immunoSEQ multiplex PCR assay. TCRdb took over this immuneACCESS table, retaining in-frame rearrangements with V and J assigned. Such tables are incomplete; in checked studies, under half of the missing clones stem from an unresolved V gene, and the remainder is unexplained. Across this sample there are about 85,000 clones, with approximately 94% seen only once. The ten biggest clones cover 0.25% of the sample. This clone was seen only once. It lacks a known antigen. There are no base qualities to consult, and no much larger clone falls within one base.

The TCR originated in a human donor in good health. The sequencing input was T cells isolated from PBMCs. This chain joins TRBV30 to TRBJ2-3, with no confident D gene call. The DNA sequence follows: TGTGCCTGGAGTGTAAGTGCGGATACGCAGTATTTT. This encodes CAWSVSADTQYF.